This T cell receptor beta chain was sequenced during a study of blood T cell repertoires in COVID-19. As for the study in general: Italy, Spain and the United States were the sources of the convalescent and acute COVID-19 samples. The analysed material was cDNA or gDNA that came from T cells, B-cell-depleted T cells, or PBMCs.

As processed by the authors: The assay estimated nucleated cells by amplifying reference gene primers. TCRdb's table, derived via immunoSEQ multiplex PCR, lists solely in-frame clones and lacks some. D and trimming come from the DNA, and the V and J calls and clone size come from that table. Of a few hundred thousand clones listed, 88% are singletons. Looked up from germline, CDR1 is SGHNT and CDR2 is YENEEA. J was trimmed by 3 bases and V by 1 base; bases with no gene match: 0. This CDR3 has 14 amino acids. V and J are TRBV11-3 and TRBJ1-1, with 9 bases fitting TRBD1. Sequencing input: peripheral blood. This sequence was found in a woman in her thirties or forties who had recovered from COVID-19. CDR3 protein: CASSLGQGDTEAFF. The CDR3 coding sequence is TGTGCCAGCAGCTTAGGACAGGGGGACACTGAAGCTTTCTTT.